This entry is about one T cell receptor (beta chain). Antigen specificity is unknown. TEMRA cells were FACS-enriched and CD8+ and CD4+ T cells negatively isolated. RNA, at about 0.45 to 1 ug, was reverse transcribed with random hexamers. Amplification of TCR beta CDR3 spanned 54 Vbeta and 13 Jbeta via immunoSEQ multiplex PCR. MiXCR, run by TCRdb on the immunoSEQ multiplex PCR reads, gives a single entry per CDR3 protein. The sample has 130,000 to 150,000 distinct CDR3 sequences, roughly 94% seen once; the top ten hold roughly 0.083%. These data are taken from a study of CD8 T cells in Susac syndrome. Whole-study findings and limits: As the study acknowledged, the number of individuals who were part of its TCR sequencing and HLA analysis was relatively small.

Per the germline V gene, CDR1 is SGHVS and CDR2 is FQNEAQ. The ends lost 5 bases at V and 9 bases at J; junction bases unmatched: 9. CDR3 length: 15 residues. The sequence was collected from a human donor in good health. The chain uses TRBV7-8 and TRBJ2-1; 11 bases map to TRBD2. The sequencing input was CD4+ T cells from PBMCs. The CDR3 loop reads CASSPLAGGNAEQFF. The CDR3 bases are TGTGCCAGCAGCCCCCTAGCGGGAGGAAATGCTGAGCAGTTCTTC.